These T cell receptor beta chains were read from a single sample in a study of blood T cell repertoires in COVID-19. The data were produced by immunoSEQ multiplex PCR, yet TCRdb's version contains in-frame clones alone and is incomplete. The sample has about 180,000 clones; approximately 85% are singletons. The sample was PBMCs or T cells enriched from blood (not recorded which). These receptors all stem from a man aged 35 to 55 who had recovered from COVID-19. Both conserved end residues are part of each CDR3. Size values are once, few and many counts, or a class for expanded clones, and some rows have none.

v_call,cdr3_length,clone_size,j_call,cdr3_aa
TRBV28,15,-,TRBJ2-7,CASSGYSGPYYEQYF
TRBV28,16,-,TRBJ2-1,CASSLPTAGAYNEQFF
TRBV7-8,16,-,TRBJ1-2,CASSLGAGGIYYGYTF
TRBV7-2,14,once,TRBJ2-1,CASRVGGTGDEQFF
TRBV7-9,17,-,TRBJ1-3,CASSLVLELSSGNTIYF
TRBV5-1,15,-,TRBJ2-3,CASSSRGQLPDTQYF
TRBV18,15,-,TRBJ2-3,CASSLGQVRTDTQYF
TRBV6-5,14,-,TRBJ1-2,CASSLDRANYGYTF
TRBV3-1/TRBV3-2,14,-,TRBJ2-1,CASSQARDYNEQFF
TRBV19,15,-,TRBJ2-1,CASSIPQGNFNEQFF
TRBV4-1,17,-,TRBJ2-3,CASSQDGGAGRTDTQYF
TRBV18,13,-,TRBJ1-2,CASSPQGAYGYTF
TRBV4-2,13,-,TRBJ2-7,CASSQGGAYEQYF
TRBV28,15,-,TRBJ1-2,CASYGGQGANYGYTF
TRBV2,14,-,TRBJ1-2,CASSMGQLNYGYTF
TRBV5-4,12,-,TRBJ1-1,CASSYMNTEAFF